The next 28 T cell receptor beta chains were all read from a single sample in a study of glioma-infiltrating T cells. Amplification of TCR alpha and beta CDR3 regions from RNA used iRepertoire nested multiplex PCR. TCRdb re-derived calls from the multiplex PCR reads in MiXCR, one entry per CDR3 protein. This table has some 90,000 distinct CDR3 sequences, roughly 37% appearing once. Sequencing used glioma tissue, nonneoplastic brain tissue, or PBMCs (not recorded which). The receptor set was obtained from a human donor with low-grade glioma or glioblastoma, undergoing nonglioma brain surgery, or in good health (not recorded which).

This clonotype showed up just once. A much larger clone lies a single base off, so this may be a read error. The chain couples TRBV4-2 to TRBJ2-2; 7 positions match TRBD2. CDR1 LGHNA and CDR2 YNFKEQ come from the germline V gene. This CDR3 comprises 16 residues. The CDR3 bases are TGTGACAGCAGCCTCGGTGCCGGGAGGCTAACCGGGGAGCTGTTTTTT. As protein: CDSSLGAGRLTGELFF.

This clonotype was seen ten or more times. CDR3 sequence (DNA): TGTGCCAGCAGTTCCCACGGAGGAGCTAACTATGGCTACACCTTC. Translation: CASSSHGGANYGYTF. The gene calls are TRBV25-1 and TRBJ1-2; D remains unclear. Germline V gene data show CDR1 as MGHDK and CDR2 as SYGVNS. This CDR3 comprises 15 residues. Trimming stripped 5 bases from V and 0 bases from J, with 13 bases between.

The table lists this clonotype with a count of one. The chain links TRBV18 to TRBJ1-1; 9 bases match TRBD1. Germline CDR1 KGHSH, CDR2 LQKENI. The CDR3 is made up of 14 amino acids. J was trimmed by 1 base and V by 5 bases; bases with no gene match: 2. DNA for the CDR3: TGTGCCAGCTCAGACAGGGGGGCGAACACTGAAGCTTTCTTT. This codes for CASSDRGANTEAFF.

There are many counts of this clonotype. The chain combines TRBV10-3 with TRBJ1-4; D not resolved. Germline CDR1 and CDR2: ENHRY and SYGVKD. V lost 6 bases, J lost 4 bases, and 12 bases lay in between. CDR3 size: 14 residues. The CDR3 reads CAISPVMDNEKLFF. The DNA of the CDR3 is TGTGCCATCAGCCCGGTTATGGATAATGAAAAACTGTTTTTT.

The table lists this clonotype with many counts. The genes are TRBV19 and TRBJ2-7; 16 bases match TRBD2. This CDR3 spans 15 amino acids. Per germline, CDR1 LNHDA and CDR2 SQIVND (reference sequence). The V and J ends lost 10 bases and 5 bases, in that order; junction bases with no gene match: 8. CDR3 DNA: TGTGCCACGGGACTAGCGGGAGGGCTCCGCGACGAGCAGTACTTC. Translated, it gives CATGLAGGLRDEQYF.

This clonotype was detected ten times or more. Being one base from a much bigger clone, this may be a read error. The rearrangement links TRBV10-1 to TRBJ2-1; possibly TRBD2 for D (5 bases). Trimming shortened V by 5 bases and J by 9 bases, and 11 bases separated the two germline ends. CDR1 and CDR2 (germline): WNHNN, SYGVQD (reference sequence). This CDR3 is built from 12 residues. CDR3 sequence: CASSRHGSEQFF. The CDR3 DNA is TGCGCCAGCAGTCGGCATGGGAGTGAGCAGTTCTTC.

This clonotype has at least ten counts. The rearrangement joins TRBV2 to TRBJ1-4; D may be TRBD1 (6 bases). From germline, CDR1 is SNHLY and CDR2 FYNNEI. Between the trimmed V and J ends, which lost 6 bases and 6 bases, there was a span of 11 bases. The CDR3 covers 13 residues. This CDR3 is CASRLSGDEKLFF. CDR3 nucleotides: TGTGCCAGCAGATTGTCAGGGGATGAAAAACTGTTTTTT. Filled out from reference TRBV2 and TRBJ1-4, the complete variable domain reads EPEVTQTPSHQVTQMGQEVILRCVPISNHLYFYWYRQILGQKVEFLVSFYNNEISEKSEIFDDQFSVERPDGSNFTLKIRSTKLEDSAMYFCASRLSGDEKLFFGSGTQLSVL.

This clonotype was detected once. A much more abundant neighbour one base away suggests this may be a read error. The chain recombines TRBV7-2 with TRBJ1-5; D is undetermined. This CDR3 has 13 amino acids. V was cut by 1 base and J by 4 bases, with 5 bases left in between. Germline CDR1 reads SGHTA; CDR2 reads FQGNSA. CDR3 coding DNA: TGTGCCAGCAGCTTAGTCGAGAATCAGCCCCAGCATTTT. Its translation: CASSLVENQPQHF.

In its sample, this clonotype was seen a few times. A single base separates this from a much larger clone, so it may be a read error. This rearrangement joins TRBV19 to TRBJ1-1, with 8 bases that match TRBD1. This CDR3 region has 15 residues. Looked up from germline, CDR1 is LNHDA and CDR2 is SQIVND (reference sequence). CDR3 in DNA: TGTACCAGTAGTGCTCGACAGGGGTATTGGTCTGAAGCTTTCTTT. It yields the protein CTSSARQGYWSEAFF.

This clonotype was detected only once. A much larger clone differs by one base, so this may be a read error. This rearrangement joins TRBV19 to TRBJ2-7; D may be TRBD2 (6 bases). CDR1 LNHDA and CDR2 SQIVND come from the germline V gene (reference sequence). The CDR3 extends over 15 amino acids. The CDR3 DNA follows: TGTGACAGTAGCCCAGATGGGCGTCGGGGGTCAGGGCAGTACTTC. Residues: CDSSPDGRRGSGQYF.

This clonotype was picked up many times. This sequence joins TRBV6-6 and TRBJ1-5; D ambiguous. With 0 bases removed from V and 9 bases from J, the gap between germline ends came to 6 bases. Germline CDR1 is MNHNY and CDR2 is SVGAGI (reference sequence). The CDR3 sequence is 12 residues long. The CDR3 sequence is CASSYSKWPQHF. CDR3 in DNA: TGTGCCAGCAGTTACTCAAAGTGGCCCCAGCATTTT.

For this clonotype: This may be a read error: a much more frequent sequence differs by one nucleotide. The chain combines TRBV6-1 with TRBJ2-5, with 7 bases identical to TRBD1. The CDR3 covers 16 residues. The germline gives CDR1 MNHNS, CDR2 SASEGT. CDR3 amino acids: CAISESMTGKGETQYF. The CDR3, as DNA: TGTGCCATCAGTGAGTCAATGACAGGGAAGGGGGAGACCCAGTACTTC.

Here the CDR3 DNA reads TGTGCCAGCAGCAGTCTTCTAGGCAATCAGCCCCAGCATTTT. This translates into CASSSLLGNQPQHF. This chain connects TRBV28 to TRBJ1-5; D is unresolved. The CDR3 has 14 residues. With 6 bases removed from V and 2 bases from J, the gap between germline ends came to 11 bases. CDR1 MDHEN and CDR2 SYDVKM come from the germline V gene.

This clonotype has at least ten counts. This chain uses TRBV28 with TRBJ2-5, with no clear D. This CDR3 is 15 amino acids long. V was trimmed by 4 bases and J by 2 bases, leaving 14 bases between them. Germline CDR1 and CDR2: MDHEN and SYDVKM. CDR3 in amino acids: CASSYMAEIQETQYF. The DNA of the CDR3 is TGTGCCAGCAGTTATATGGCCGAGATTCAAGAGACCCAGTACTTC.

This clonotype occurred once. The chain recombines TRBV4-3 with TRBJ2-3, with D tentatively TRBD2 (5 bases). CDR1 and CDR2 (germline): LGHNA, YSLEER. The V end lost 4 bases, the J end lost 3 bases, and 14 bases lay between the germline ends. The CDR3 totals 15 residues. The CDR3 protein is CASSPGKRGTDTQYF. In nucleotides, the CDR3 is TGCGCCAGCAGCCCGGGGAAGCGAGGGACAGATACGCAGTATTTT.

This clonotype was detected many times. The chain is built from TRBV2 and TRBJ1-5; tentatively, D is TRBD1 (5 bases). V gave up 3 bases and J gave up 4 bases, with 10 bases separating them. CDR3 length: 14 amino acids. Germline lookup yields CDR1 SNHLY and CDR2 FYNNEI. The CDR3 protein is CASSEQTVNQPQHF. DNA of the CDR3: TGTGCCAGCAGTGAGCAGACAGTTAATCAGCCCCAGCATTTT.

There are many counts of this clonotype. The chain is built from TRBV20-1 and TRBJ1-5, with unresolved D. The CDR3 spans 13 residues. Germline CDR1 is DFQATT and CDR2 is SNEGSKA (reference sequence). V lost 6 bases, J lost 5 bases, and 14 bases lay in between. Written as DNA, the CDR3 is TGCAGTGCCCAGGAAGCAAGCTATCAGCCCCAGCATTTT. Translation gives CSAQEASYQPQHF.

To note about this clonotype: Since a much larger clone is just one base distant, this may be a read error. CDR3 protein: CARSQTSGAQYF. CDR3 nucleotide sequence: TGTGCCAGAAGTCAAACTAGCGGTGCGCAGTATTTT. This chain links TRBV2 with TRBJ2-3; TRBD2 matches at 8 bases. The V segment lost 9 bases and the J segment 10 bases; nucleotides outside the gene matches: 9. Per the germline V gene, CDR1 is SNHLY and CDR2 is FYNNEI. CDR3 length: 12 amino acids. The full variable domain, in which reference TRBV2 and TRBJ2-3 provide the parts outside the CDR3, is EPEVTQTPSHQVTQMGQEVILRCVPISNHLYFYWYRQILGQKVEFLVSFYNNEISEKSEIFDDQFSVERPDGSNFTLKIRSTKLEDSAMYFCARSQTSGAQYFGPGTRLTVL.

This clonotype was picked up many times. The rearrangement links TRBV12-3 or TRBV12-4 to TRBJ2-6; no firm D call. V lost 1 base and J 0 bases, leaving 7 bases between the germline ends. This CDR3 region has 16 residues. CDR3 sequence reads: CASSLDGYSGANVLTF. The CDR3 coding sequence is TGTGCCAGCAGTTTAGACGGATACTCTGGGGCCAACGTCCTGACTTTC.

This clonotype was counted ten times or more. J is TRBJ2-5 and V is TRBV7-8; TRBD1 might be the D (5 bases). The CDR3 sequence is 16 residues long. Per the germline V gene, CDR1 is SGHVS and CDR2 is FQNEAQ. Trimming removed 1 base from V and 1 base from J, with 13 bases in between. Here the CDR3 reads CASSLGSFGAQETQYF. The CDR3 region has the DNA TGTGCCAGCAGCTTAGGGAGTTTTGGGGCCCAAGAGACCCAGTACTTC.

Concerning this clonotype itself: Just one base apart from a much larger clone, this may be a read error. Here the CDR3 reads CSVELWNPNEQFF. CDR3 nucleotide sequence: TGCAGCGTTGAACTATGGAACCCCAATGAGCAGTTCTTC. This chain links TRBV29-1 with TRBJ2-1; D call uncertain. Germline lookup yields CDR1 SQVTM and CDR2 ANQGSEA. Trimming stripped 2 bases from V and 6 bases from J, with 11 bases between. The length of the CDR3 is 13 residues.

The V and J genes are TRBV6-2 or TRBV6-3 and TRBJ2-7, with TRBD1 matching 8 bases. The CDR3 has 17 amino acids. Germline assignment: CDR1 MNHEY and CDR2 SVGEGT. V shed 0 bases and J 5 bases; nucleotides not matched to a gene: 12. CDR3 in amino acids: CASSYSSRAGQGHEQYF. The CDR3 DNA reads TGTGCCAGCAGTTACTCGAGCAGGGCAGGACAGGGCCACGAGCAGTACTTC.

This clonotype came up many times. CDR3 sequence: CASSLFTYEQYF. DNA for the CDR3: TGTGCCAGCAGCTTGTTTACGTACGAGCAGTACTTC. This chain links TRBV5-6 with TRBJ2-7; D call uncertain. The V gene's germline CDR1 is SGHDT and CDR2 YYEEEE. The CDR3 sequence is 12 residues long. V lost 1 base to trimming and J lost 4 bases, with 6 bases between them.

This clonotype appeared many times. The chain combines TRBV7-6 with TRBJ1-2, with D unclear. Trimming pared 1 base from V and 4 bases from J, leaving 16 bases between. Germline V gene sequence: CDR1 SGHVS, CDR2 FNYEAQ. The CDR3 sequence is 16 residues long. The CDR3 DNA reads as TGTGCCAGCAGCTTAGTAGCAGAAGGCTCTAGCTATGGCTACACCTTC. Encoded protein: CASSLVAEGSSYGYTF.

Comments on this clonotype: A single base separates this from a much larger clone, so it may be a read error. The V call is TRBV12-3 or TRBV12-4, the J call TRBJ1-4, with D possibly matching TRBD1 (5 bases). CDR3 length: 13 residues. Trimming shortened V by 4 bases and J by 13 bases, and 16 bases separated the two germline ends. The CDR3 sequence is CASSWDGAGGLFF. CDR3 nucleotides: TGTGCCAGCAGTTGGGATGGGGCTGGCGGACTGTTTTTT.

Many counts were recorded for this clonotype. V is TRBV20-1 and J is TRBJ2-1, with unresolved D. Trimming removed 5 bases from V and 0 bases from J, with 8 bases in between. The CDR3 is 13 amino acids. Germline CDR1 DFQATT, CDR2 SNEGSKA (reference sequence). The CDR3 here is CSAWASSYNEQFF. CDR3 DNA sequence: TGCAGTGCTTGGGCGTCCTCCTACAATGAGCAGTTCTTC.

A remark on this clonotype: A much larger clonotype is one base distant, so this may be a read error. The gene calls are TRBV29-1 and TRBJ1-2; TRBD1 might be the D (5 bases). The CDR3 runs to 12 residues. Germline lookup yields CDR1 SQVTM and CDR2 ANQGSEA. The CDR3, as DNA: TGCAGCGACACCAATACAGGACTAGGAGGGAGCTTC. Translating gives CSDTNTGLGGSF.

At least ten counts were recorded for this clonotype. The rearrangement links TRBV20-1 to TRBJ2-5; D unclear. This CDR3 is 13 amino acids long. CDR1 and CDR2 from the germline V gene are DFQATT and SNEGSKA (reference sequence). The ends were cut back, 2 bases at V and 5 bases at J, with 12 bases in the middle. The CDR3 DNA follows: TGCAGTGCTAGAAAGGCAGGCGCCGAGACCCAGTACTTC. Translation: CSARKAGAETQYF.